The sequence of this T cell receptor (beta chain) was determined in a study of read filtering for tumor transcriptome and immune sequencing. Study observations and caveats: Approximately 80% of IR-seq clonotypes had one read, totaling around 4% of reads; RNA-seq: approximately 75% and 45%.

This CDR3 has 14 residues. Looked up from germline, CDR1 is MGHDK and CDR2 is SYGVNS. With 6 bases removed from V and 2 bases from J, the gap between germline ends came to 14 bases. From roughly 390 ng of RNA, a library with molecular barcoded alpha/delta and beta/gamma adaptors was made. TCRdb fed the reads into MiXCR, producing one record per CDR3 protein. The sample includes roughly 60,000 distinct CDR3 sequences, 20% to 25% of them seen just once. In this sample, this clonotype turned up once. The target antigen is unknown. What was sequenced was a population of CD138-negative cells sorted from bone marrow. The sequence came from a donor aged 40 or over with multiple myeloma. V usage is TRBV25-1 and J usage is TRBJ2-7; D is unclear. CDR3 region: CASRPVVRTYEQYF. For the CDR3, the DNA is TGTGCCAGCAGGCCTGTCGTCAGAACCTACGAGCAGTACTTC.